This T cell receptor (beta chain) was recovered during a study of tumor-infiltrating lymphocytes in primary liver carcinoma. As for the study in general: The tumors, T1-T3 N0M0 lesions, were roughly 4.2 to 11 cm across.

Extraction of RNA together with DNA used about 18-31 mg of unsorted bulk tissue. Five distinct regions per tumor were sampled. The template, 500 ng total RNA, yielded TCR beta cDNA made with a constant-region primer. Investigators got TCR beta libraries out of three nested multiplex PCR rounds, done with slightly modified ARM-PCR. PCR rounds one and two used TRBV1-TRBV30 forward primers with a C-beta reverse primer for 9 to 10 cycles each. MiXCR was run by TCRdb on the multiplex PCR reads, yielding one entry per CDR3 protein. The sample lists 100,000 to 120,000 distinct CDR3 sequences, 80% to 85% occurring once. The CDR3 consists of 15 residues. The V gene's germline CDR1 is SEHNR and CDR2 FQNEAQ (reference sequence). This clonotype has just a few counts. A read error may produce the germline difference seen at one junction end.

The specimen sequenced was liver tumor tissue from sampling region 3. Described subset: tumor region T3, left-lateral pole. The chain recombines TRBV7-9 with TRBJ2-2; TRBD1 might be the D (8 bases). The receptor's source is a man in his forties or fifties with primary liver carcinoma and hepatitis B virus infection. CDR3 protein: CVSRPGQAGAGELFF. In DNA form, the CDR3 reads TGTGTCAGCAGACCGGGACAGGCGGGGGCCGGGGAGCTGTTTTTT.